What follows are 7 T cell receptor beta chains derived from one specimen sequenced in a study of T cells after yellow fever vaccination. TCRdb itself ran the 5' RACE reads through MiXCR, one entry per CDR3 protein. The profile shows about 360,000 distinct CDR3 sequences, roughly 6.2% of them singletons. Specimen: PBMCs, collected 5 days after the yellow fever booster vaccination. These receptors were collected from a man aged 30-40 years who received the YFV17D yellow fever vaccine.

The chain has TRBV12-3 or TRBV12-4 and TRBJ2-1; 8 bases agree with TRBD2. The CDR3 is 15 amino acids. V shed 5 bases, J shed 10 bases, and the junction held 13 bases outside the gene matches. The CDR3 protein is CASSRGGLLQLEQFF. The DNA of the CDR3 is TGTGCCAGCAGTCGGGGGGGCTTGCTACAATTGGAGCAGTTCTTC.

This clonotype was seen a few times. The chain recombines TRBV5-4 with TRBJ2-7; the match to TRBD2 covers 9 bases. Trimming at V came to 3 bases and at J to 2 bases, leaving 6 bases not matched to a gene. Germline loops: CDR1 SGHNT, CDR2 YYREEE (reference sequence). This CDR3 is 15 amino acids long. CDR3 nucleotides: TGTGCCAGCAGCTCCGTGACTAGCGGAACCTACGAGCAGTACTTC. Its translation: CASSSVTSGTYEQYF.

This clonotype showed up many times. This chain connects TRBV12-3 or TRBV12-4 to TRBJ1-2; TRBD1 is a possible D gene (5 bases). Trimming stripped 6 bases from V and 8 bases from J, with 16 bases between. There are 13 residues in the CDR3. CDR3 nucleotides: TGTGCCAGCAGCCAACGACAAAGGGGCGGCTACACCTTC. Its protein product is CASSQRQRGGYTF.

The chain uses TRBV4-1 and TRBJ1-1; possible D gene TRBD1, 5 bases. V was pared by 4 bases and J by 0 bases, with 9 bases between. This CDR3 has 14 residues. The germline V gene encodes CDR1 MGHRA and CDR2 YSYEKL. In DNA, the CDR3 is TGCGCCAGCAGCCGGGGACCTTTGAACACTGAAGCTTTCTTT. It yields the protein CASSRGPLNTEAFF.

This clonotype has at least ten counts. V is TRBV20-1 and J is TRBJ1-2; D is undetermined. The CDR3 extends over 12 amino acids. Germline V gene lookup returns CDR1 DFQATT and CDR2 SNEGSKA (reference sequence). V was pared by 3 bases and J by 8 bases, with 13 bases between. The CDR3 DNA reads TGCAGTGCTAGCCCCCACGTTCGGGGCTACACCTTC. Protein: CSASPHVRGYTF.

This clonotype turned up a few times. V usage is TRBV5-4 and J usage is TRBJ2-7; 9 bases map to TRBD1. The CDR3 runs 15 residues. Unmatched junction bases numbered 5, after V lost 0 bases and J lost 4 bases. Germline V gives CDR1 SGHNT, CDR2 YYREEE (reference sequence). As DNA, the CDR3 is TGTGCCAGCAGCTTGGGGGGACAGGGAATTTACGAGCAGTACTTC. It specifies CASSLGGQGIYEQYF.

The rearrangement uses TRBV24-1 and TRBJ2-3, with D perhaps TRBD2 (5 bases). This CDR3 spans 17 amino acids. Per the germline V gene, CDR1 is KGHDR and CDR2 is SFDVKD. Trimming took 3 bases from V and 1 from J, leaving 16 bases between them. CDR3: CATSDPSWAGGTDTQYF. CDR3 coding DNA: TGTGCCACCAGTGATCCCTCCTGGGCGGGCGGCACAGATACGCAGTATTTT.